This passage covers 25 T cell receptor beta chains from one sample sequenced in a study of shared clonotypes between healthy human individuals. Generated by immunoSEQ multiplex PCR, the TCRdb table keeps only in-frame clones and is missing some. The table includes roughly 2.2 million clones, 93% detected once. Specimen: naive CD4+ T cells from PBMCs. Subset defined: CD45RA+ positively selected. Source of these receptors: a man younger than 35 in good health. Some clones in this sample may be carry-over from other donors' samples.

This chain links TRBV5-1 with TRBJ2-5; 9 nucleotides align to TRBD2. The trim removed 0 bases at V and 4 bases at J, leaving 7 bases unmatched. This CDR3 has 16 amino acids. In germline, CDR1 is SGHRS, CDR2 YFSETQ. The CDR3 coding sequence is TGCGCCAGCAGCTTGGGGACAGCGGGAGGAGTAGAGACCCAGTACTTC. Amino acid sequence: CASSLGTAGGVETQYF.

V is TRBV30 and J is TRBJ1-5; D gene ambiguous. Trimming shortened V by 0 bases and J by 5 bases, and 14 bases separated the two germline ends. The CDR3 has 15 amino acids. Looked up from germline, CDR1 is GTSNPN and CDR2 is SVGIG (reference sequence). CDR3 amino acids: CAWSVGRLLDQPQHF. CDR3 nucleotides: TGTGCCTGGAGTGTTGGAAGGCTGCTCGATCAGCCCCAGCATTTT.

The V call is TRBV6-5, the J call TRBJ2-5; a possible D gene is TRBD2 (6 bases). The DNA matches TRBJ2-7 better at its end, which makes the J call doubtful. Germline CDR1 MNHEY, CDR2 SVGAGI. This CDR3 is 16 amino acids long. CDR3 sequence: CASSYSPGTGDFEQYF. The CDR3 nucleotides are TGTGCCAGCAGTTACTCGCCCGGGACTGGGGATTTCGAGCAGTACTTC.

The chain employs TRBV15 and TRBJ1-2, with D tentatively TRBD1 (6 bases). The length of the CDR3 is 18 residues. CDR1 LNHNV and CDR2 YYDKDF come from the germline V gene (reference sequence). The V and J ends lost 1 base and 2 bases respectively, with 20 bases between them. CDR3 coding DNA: TGTGCCACCAGCAGAGGGTACATAGGGGGGGCCCAGAACTATGGCTACACCTTC. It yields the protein CATSRGYIGGAQNYGYTF.

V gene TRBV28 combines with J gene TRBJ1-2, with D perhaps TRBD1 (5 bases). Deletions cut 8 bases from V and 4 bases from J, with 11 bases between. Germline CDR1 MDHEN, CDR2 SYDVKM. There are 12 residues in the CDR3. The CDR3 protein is CASQTGFYGYTF. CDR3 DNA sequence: TGTGCCAGCCAAACAGGATTCTATGGCTACACCTTC.

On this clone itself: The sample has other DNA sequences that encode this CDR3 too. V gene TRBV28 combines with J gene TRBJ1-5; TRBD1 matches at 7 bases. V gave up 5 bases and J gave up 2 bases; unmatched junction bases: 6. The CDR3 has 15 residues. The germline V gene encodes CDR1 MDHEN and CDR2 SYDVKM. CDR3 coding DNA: TGTGCCAGCAGTCTTTCCACAGGGGGCAATCAGCCCCAGCATTTT. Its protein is CASSLSTGGNQPQHF.

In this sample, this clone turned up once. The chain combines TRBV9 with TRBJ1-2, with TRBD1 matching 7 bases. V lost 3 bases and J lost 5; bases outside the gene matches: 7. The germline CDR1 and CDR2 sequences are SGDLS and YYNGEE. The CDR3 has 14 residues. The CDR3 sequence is CASSAYRGKYGYTF. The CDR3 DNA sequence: TGTGCCAGCAGCGCCTACAGGGGAAAATATGGCTACACCTTC. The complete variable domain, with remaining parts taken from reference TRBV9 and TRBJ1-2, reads DSGVTQTPKHLITATGQRVTLRCSPRSGDLSVYWYQQSLDQGLQFLIQYYNGEERAKGNILERFSAQQFPDLHSELNLSSLELGDSALYFCASSAYRGKYGYTFGSGTRLTVV.

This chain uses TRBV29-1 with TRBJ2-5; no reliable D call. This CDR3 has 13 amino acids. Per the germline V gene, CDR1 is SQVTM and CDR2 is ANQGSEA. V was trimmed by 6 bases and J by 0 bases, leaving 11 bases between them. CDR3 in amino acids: CSVAVIYQETQYF. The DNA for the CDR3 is TGCAGCGTGGCGGTAATTTACCAAGAGACCCAGTACTTC.

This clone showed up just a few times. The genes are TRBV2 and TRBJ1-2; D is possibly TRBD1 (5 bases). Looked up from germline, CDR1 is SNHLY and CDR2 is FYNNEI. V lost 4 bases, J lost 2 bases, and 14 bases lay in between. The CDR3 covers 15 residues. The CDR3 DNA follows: TGTGCCAGCAGTGGGCAGGGCCTGGAGAACTATGGCTACACCTTC. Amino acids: CASSGQGLENYGYTF. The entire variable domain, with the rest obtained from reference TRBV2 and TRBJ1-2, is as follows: EPEVTQTPSHQVTQMGQEVILRCVPISNHLYFYWYRQILGQKVEFLVSFYNNEISEKSEIFDDQFSVERPDGSNFTLKIRSTKLEDSAMYFCASSGQGLENYGYTFGSGTRLTVV.

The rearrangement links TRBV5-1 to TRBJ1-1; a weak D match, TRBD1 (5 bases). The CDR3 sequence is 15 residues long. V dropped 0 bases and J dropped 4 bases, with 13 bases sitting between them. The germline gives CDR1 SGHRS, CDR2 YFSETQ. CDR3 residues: CASSLEPGVGTEAFF. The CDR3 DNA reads TGCGCCAGCAGCTTGGAACCGGGGGTTGGCACTGAAGCTTTCTTT.

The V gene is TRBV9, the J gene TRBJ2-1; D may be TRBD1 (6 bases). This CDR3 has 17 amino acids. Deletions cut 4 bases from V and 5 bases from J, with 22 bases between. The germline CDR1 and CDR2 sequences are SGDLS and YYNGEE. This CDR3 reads CASSKRAGRGLNNEQFF. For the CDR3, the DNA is TGTGCCAGCAGCAAAAGGGCGGGCAGGGGTTTAAACAATGAGCAGTTCTTC.

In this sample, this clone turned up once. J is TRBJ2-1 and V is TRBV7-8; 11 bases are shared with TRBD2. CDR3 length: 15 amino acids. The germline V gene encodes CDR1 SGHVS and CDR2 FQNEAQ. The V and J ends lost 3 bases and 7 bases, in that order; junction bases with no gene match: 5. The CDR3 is CASSLVAGGPNEQFF. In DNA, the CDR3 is TGTGCCAGCAGCTTGGTAGCGGGAGGGCCAAATGAGCAGTTCTTC.

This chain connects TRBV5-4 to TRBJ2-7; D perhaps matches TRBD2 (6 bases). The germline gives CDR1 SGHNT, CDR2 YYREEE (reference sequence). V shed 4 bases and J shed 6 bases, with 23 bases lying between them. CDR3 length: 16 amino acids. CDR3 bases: TGTGCCAGCAGCCTAGGGGCGGGACCCCCTTACTCCGAGCAGTACTTC. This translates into CASSLGAGPPYSEQYF.

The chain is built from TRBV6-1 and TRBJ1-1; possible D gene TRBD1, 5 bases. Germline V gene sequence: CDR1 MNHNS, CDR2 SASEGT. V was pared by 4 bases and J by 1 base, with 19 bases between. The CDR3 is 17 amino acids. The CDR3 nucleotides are TGTGCCAGCAGTGGCACGGGACTCCGACGTGGGAACACTGAAGCTTTCTTT. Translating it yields CASSGTGLRRGNTEAFF.

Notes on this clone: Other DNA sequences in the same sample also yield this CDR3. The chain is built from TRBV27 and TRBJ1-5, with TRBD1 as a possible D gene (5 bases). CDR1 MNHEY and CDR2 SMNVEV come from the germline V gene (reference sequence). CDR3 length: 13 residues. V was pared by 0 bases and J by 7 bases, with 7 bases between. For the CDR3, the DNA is TGTGCCAGCAGTTTATCCAGGGACCAGCCCCAGCATTTT. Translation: CASSLSRDQPQHF.

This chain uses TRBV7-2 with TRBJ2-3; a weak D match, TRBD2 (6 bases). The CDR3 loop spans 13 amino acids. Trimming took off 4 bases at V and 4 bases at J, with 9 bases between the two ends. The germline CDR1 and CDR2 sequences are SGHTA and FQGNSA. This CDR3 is CASSSGGADTQYF. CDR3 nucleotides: TGTGCCAGCAGCTCCGGGGGTGCAGATACGCAGTATTTT.

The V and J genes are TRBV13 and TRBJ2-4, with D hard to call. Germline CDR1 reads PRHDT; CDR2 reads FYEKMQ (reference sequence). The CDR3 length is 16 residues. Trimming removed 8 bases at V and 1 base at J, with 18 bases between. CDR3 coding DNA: TGTGCCAGCGCCGCTATAGTGGCCTCGGCCAAAAACATTCAGTACTTC. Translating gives CASAAIVASAKNIQYF.

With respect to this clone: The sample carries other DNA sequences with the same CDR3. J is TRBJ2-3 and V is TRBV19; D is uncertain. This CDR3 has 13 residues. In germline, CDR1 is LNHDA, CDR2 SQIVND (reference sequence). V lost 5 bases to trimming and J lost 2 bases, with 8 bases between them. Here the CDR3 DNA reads TGTGCCAGTAGTTCAGGATCCACAGATACGCAGTATTTT. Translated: CASSSGSTDTQYF. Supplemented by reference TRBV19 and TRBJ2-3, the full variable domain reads DGGITQSPKYLFRKEGQNVTLSCEQNLNHDAMYWYRQDPGQGLRLIYYSQIVNDFQKGDIAEGYSVSREKKESFPLTVTSAQKNPTAFYLCASSSGSTDTQYFGPGTRLTVL.

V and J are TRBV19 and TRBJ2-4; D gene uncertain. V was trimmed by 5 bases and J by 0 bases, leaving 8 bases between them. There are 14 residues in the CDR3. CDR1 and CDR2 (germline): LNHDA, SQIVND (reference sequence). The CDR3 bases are TGTGCCAGTAGTGTTAGACTAGCCAAAAACATTCAGTACTTC. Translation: CASSVRLAKNIQYF.

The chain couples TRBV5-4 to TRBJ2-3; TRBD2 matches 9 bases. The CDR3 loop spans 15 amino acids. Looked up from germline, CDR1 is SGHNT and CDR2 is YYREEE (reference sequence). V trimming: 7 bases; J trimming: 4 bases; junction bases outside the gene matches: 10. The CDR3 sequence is CASDVRGRGPDTQYF. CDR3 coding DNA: TGTGCCAGCGATGTGCGCGGGAGGGGCCCAGATACGCAGTATTTT.

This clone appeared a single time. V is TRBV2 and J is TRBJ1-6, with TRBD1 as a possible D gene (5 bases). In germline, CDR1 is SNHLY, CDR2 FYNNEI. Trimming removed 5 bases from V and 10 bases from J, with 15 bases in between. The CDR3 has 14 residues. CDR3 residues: CASSSGDRFSPLHF. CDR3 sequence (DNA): TGTGCCAGCAGTTCGGGGGACCGATTCTCACCCCTCCACTTT.

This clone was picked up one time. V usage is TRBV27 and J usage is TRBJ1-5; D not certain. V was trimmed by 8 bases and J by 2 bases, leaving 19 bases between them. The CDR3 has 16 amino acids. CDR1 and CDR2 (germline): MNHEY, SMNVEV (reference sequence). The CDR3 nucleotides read TGTGCCAGCGCCCCCCGGGGTCCCATGGGCAATCAGCCCCAGCATTTT. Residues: CASAPRGPMGNQPQHF.

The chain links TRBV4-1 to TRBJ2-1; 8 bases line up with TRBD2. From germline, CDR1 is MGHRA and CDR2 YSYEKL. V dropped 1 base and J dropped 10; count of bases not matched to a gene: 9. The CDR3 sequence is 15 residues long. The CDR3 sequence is CASSQGVGRAKEQFF. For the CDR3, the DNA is TGCGCCAGCAGCCAAGGAGTCGGGAGGGCCAAAGAGCAGTTCTTC.

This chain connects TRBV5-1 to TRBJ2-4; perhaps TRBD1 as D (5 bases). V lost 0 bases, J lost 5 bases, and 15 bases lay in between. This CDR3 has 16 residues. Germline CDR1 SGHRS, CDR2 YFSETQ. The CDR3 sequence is CASSLVGRAFENIQYF. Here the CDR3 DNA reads TGCGCCAGCAGCTTGGTGGGCAGGGCCTTTGAAAACATTCAGTACTTC.

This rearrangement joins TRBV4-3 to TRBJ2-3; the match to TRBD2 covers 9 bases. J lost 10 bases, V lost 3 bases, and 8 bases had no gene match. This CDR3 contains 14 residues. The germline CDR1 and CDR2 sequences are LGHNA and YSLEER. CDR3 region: CASSHPGLAASQYF. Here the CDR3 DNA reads TGCGCCAGCAGCCATCCGGGACTAGCCGCATCGCAGTATTTT.